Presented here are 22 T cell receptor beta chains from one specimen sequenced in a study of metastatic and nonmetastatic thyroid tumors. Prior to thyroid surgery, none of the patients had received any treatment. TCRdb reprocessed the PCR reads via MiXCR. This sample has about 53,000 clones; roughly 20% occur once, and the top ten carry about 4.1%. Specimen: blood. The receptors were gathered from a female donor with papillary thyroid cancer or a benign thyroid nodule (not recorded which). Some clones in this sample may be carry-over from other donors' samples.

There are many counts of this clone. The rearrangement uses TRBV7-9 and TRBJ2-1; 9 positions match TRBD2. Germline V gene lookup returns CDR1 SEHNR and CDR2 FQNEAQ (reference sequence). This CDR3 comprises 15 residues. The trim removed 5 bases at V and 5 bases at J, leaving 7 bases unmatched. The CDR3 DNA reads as TGTGCCAGCAGCGCCAGACTAGCGGATAACAATGAGCAGTTCTTC. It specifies CASSARLADNNEQFF.

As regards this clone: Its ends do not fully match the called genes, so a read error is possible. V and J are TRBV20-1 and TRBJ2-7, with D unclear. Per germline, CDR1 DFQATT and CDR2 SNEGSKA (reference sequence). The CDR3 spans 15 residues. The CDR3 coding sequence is TGCAGTTCTAGAGTTACTGCGACCCTAAGCTCCGAGCAGTACTTC. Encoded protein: CSSRVTATLSSEQYF.

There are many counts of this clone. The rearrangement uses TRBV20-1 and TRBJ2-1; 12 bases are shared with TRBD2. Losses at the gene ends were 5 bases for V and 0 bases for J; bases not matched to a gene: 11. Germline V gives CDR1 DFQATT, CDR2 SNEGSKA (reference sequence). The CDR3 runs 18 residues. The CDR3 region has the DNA TGCAGTGCTCGCCCTAGCGGGAGGGCAACTAGCTCCTACAATGAGCAGTTCTTC. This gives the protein CSARPSGRATSSYNEQFF.

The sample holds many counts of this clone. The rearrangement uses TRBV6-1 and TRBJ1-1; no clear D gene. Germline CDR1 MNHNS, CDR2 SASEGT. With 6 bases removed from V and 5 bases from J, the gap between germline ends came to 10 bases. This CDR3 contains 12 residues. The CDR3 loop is CASRSIWTEAFF. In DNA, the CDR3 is TGTGCCAGCAGAAGTATATGGACTGAAGCTTTCTTT.

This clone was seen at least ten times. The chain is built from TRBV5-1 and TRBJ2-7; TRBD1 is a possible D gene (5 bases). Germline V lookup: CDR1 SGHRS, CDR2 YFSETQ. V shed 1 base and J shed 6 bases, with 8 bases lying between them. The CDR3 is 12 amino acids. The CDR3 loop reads CASSLLGREQYF. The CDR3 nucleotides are TGCGCCAGCAGCTTGCTGGGGCGCGAGCAGTACTTC.

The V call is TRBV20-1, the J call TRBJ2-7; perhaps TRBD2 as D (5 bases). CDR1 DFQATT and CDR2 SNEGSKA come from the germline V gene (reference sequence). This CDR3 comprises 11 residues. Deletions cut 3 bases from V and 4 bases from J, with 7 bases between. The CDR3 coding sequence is TGCAGTGCTAGTTCGGGGTACGAGCAGTACTTC. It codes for CSASSGYEQYF.

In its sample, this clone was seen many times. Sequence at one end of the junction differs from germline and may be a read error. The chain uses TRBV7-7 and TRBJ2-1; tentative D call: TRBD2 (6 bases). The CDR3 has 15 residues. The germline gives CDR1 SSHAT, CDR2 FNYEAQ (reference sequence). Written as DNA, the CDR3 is TGTGCTAGCAGCCGAACCGGGACTCCCTTCGGTGAGCAGTTCTTC. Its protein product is CASSRTGTPFGEQFF.

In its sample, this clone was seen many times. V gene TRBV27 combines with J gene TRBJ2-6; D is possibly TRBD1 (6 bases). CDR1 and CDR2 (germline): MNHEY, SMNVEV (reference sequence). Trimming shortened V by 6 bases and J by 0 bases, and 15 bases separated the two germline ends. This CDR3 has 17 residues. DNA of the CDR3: TGTGCCAGCAGGACAGGTCTCCCAAGCTCTGGGGCCAACGTCCTGACTTTC. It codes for CASRTGLPSSGANVLTF.

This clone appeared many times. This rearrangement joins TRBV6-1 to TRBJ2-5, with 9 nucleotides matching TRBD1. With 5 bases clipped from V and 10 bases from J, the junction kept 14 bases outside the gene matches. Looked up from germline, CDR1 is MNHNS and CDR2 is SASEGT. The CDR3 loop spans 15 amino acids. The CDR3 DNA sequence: TGTGCCAGCAGTTCCCCGGACAGGGGTGGGATAGGCCAGTACTTC. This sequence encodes CASSSPDRGGIGQYF.

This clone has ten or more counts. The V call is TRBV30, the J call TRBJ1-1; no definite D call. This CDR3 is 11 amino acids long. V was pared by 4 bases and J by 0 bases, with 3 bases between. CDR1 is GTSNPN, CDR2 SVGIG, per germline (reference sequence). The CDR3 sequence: CAWNMNTEAFF. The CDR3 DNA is TGTGCCTGGAACATGAACACTGAAGCTTTCTTT.

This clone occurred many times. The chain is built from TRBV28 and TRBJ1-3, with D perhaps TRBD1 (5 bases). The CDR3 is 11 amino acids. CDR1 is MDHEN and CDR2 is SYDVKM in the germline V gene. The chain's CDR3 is CGARGGNTIYF. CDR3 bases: TGTGGGGCAAGGGGTGGAAACACCATATATTTT. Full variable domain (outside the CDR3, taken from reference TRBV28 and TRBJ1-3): DVKVTQSSRYLVKRTGEKVFLECVQDMDHENMFWYRQDPGLGLRLIYFSYDVKMKEKGDIPEGYSVSREKKERFSLILESASTNQTSMYLCGARGGNTIYFGEGSWLTVV.

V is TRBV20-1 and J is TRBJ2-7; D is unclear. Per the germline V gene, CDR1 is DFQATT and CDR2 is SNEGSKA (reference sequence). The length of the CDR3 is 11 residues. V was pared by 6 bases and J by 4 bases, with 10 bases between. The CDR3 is CSAQMFYEQYF. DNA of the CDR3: TGCAGTGCCCAGATGTTTTACGAGCAGTACTTC.

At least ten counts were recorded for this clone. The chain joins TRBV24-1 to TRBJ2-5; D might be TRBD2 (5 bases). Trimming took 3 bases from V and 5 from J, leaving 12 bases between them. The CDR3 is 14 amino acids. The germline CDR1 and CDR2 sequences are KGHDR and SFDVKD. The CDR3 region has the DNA TGTGCCACCAGTGATCCCGGGGTTCGGGAGACCCAGTACTTC. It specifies CATSDPGVRETQYF.

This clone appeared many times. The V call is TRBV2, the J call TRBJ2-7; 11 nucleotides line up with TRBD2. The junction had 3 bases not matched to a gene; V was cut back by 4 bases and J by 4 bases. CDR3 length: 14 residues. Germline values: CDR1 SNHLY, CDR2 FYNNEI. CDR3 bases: TGTGCCAGCAGTGGAGGACTAGCGGGTTACGAGCAGTACTTC. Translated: CASSGGLAGYEQYF.

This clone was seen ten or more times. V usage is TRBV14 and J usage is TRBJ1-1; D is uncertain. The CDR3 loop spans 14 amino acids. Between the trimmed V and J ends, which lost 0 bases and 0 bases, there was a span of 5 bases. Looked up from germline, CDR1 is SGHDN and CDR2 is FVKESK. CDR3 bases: TGTGCCAGCAGCCAAGACAGCTTGAACACTGAAGCTTTCTTT. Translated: CASSQDSLNTEAFF.

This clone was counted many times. CDR3: CASSDPGRAYEQYF. In DNA form, the CDR3 reads TGCGCCAGCAGCGATCCGGGACGGGCCTACGAGCAGTACTTC. The chain has TRBV5-1 and TRBJ2-7; D may be TRBD1 or TRBD2 (5 bases each). Germline V gene data show CDR1 as SGHRS and CDR2 as YFSETQ. The CDR3 length is 14 residues. V was shortened by 4 bases and J by 2 bases, with 13 bases between the two germline ends. Drawing the rest from reference TRBV5-1 and TRBJ2-7, the complete variable domain is KAGVTQTPRYLIKTRGQQVTLSCSPISGHRSVSWYQQTPGQGLQFLFEYFSETQRNKGNFPGRFSGRQFSNSRSEMNVSTLELGDSALYLCASSDPGRAYEQYFGPGTRLTVT.

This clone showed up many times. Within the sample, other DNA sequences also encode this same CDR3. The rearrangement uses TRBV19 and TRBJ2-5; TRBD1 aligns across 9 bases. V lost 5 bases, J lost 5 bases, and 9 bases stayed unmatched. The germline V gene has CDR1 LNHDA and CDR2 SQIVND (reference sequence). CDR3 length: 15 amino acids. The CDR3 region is CASSVRDRVRETQYF. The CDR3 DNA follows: TGTGCCAGTAGTGTACGGGACAGGGTGAGGGAGACCCAGTACTTC. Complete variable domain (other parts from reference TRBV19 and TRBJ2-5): DGGITQSPKYLFRKEGQNVTLSCEQNLNHDAMYWYRQDPGQGLRLIYYSQIVNDFQKGDIAEGYSVSREKKESFPLTVTSAQKNPTAFYLCASSVRDRVRETQYFGPGTRLLVL.

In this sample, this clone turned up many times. CDR3 bases: TGCAGTGCTAGAGATCGGACAGGGCGGGGGACCCAGTACTTC. Its translation is CSARDRTGRGTQYF. The V gene is TRBV20-1, the J gene TRBJ2-5; 8 bases match TRBD1. Looked up from germline, CDR1 is DFQATT and CDR2 is SNEGSKA (reference sequence). This CDR3 contains 14 residues. V gave up 0 bases and J gave up 7 bases; unmatched junction bases: 7.

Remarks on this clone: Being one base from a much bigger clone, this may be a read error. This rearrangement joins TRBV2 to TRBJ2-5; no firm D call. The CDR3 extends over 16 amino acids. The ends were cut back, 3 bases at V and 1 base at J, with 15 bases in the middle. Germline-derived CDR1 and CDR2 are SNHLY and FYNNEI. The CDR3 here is CASSDDGSPPQETQYF. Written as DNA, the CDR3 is TGTGCCAGCAGTGACGACGGTTCTCCTCCCCAAGAGACCCAGTACTTC. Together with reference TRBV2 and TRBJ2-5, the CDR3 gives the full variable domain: EPEVTQTPSHQVTQMGQEVILRCVPISNHLYFYWYRQILGQKVEFLVSFYNNEISEKSEIFDDQFSVERPDGSNFTLKIRSTKLEDSAMYFCASSDDGSPPQETQYFGPGTRLLVL.

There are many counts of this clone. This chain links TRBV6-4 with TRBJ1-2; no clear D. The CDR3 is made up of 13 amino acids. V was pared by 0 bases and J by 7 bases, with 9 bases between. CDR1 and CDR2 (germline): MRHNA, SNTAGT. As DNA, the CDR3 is TGTGCCAGCAGTGACTCGAGTTGGGGTGGCTACACCTTC. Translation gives CASSDSSWGGYTF.

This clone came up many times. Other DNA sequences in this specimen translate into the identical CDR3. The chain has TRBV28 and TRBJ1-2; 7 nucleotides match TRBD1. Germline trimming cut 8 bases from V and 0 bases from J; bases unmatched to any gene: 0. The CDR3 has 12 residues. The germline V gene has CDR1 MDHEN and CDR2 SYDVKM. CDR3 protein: CASQGANYGYTF. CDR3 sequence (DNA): TGTGCCAGCCAGGGGGCTAACTATGGCTACACCTTC.

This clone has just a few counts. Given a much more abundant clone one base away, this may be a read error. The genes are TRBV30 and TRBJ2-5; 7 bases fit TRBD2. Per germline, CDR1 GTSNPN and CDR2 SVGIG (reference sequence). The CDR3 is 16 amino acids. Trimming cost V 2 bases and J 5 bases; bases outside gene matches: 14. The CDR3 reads CAWSRGVQRALETQYF. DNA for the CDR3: TGTGCCTGGAGTCGGGGGGTGCAGCGGGCCCTCGAGACCCAGTACTTC. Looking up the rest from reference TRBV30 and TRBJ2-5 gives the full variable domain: SQTIHQWPATLVQPVGSPLSLECTVEGTSNPNLYWYRQAAGRGLQLLFYSVGIGQISSEVPQNLSASRPQDRQFILSSKKLLLSDSGFYLCAWSRGVQRALETQYFGPGTRLLVL.